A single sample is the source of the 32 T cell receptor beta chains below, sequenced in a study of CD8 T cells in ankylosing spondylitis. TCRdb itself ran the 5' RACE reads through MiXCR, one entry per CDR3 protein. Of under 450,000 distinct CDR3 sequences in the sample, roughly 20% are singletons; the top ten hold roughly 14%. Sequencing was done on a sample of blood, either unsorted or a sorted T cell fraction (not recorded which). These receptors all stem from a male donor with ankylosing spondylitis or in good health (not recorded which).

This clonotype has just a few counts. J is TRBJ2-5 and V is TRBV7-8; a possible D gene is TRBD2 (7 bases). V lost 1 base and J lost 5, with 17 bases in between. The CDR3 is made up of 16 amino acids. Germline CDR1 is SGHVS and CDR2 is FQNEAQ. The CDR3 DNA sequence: TGTGCCAGCAGCTTAGGGACGGGGGGCCTCCGGGAGACCCAGTACTTC. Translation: CASSLGTGGLRETQYF.

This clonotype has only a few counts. The CDR3 region has the DNA TGTGCCAGCAGCGGGGAGGGGCAGGGCCACGAGCAGTACTTC. Protein sequence: CASSGEGQGHEQYF. V is TRBV7-9 and J is TRBJ2-7; 7 bases line up with TRBD2. The length of the CDR3 is 14 residues. In germline, CDR1 is SEHNR, CDR2 FQNEAQ (reference sequence). V trimming: 5 bases; J trimming: 5 bases; junction bases outside the gene matches: 9.

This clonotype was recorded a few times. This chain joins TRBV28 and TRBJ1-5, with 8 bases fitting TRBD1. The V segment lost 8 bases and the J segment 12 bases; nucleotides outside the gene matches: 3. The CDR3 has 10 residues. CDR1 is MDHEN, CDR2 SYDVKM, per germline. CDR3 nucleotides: TGTGCCAGCCACGGGACAGGCCAGCATTTT. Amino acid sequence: CASHGTGQHF.

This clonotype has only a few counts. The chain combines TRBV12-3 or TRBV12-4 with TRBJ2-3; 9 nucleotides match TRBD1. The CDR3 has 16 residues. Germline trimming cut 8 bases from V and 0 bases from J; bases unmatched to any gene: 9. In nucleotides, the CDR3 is TGTGCCAGCTTGGGCGGGGACAGGGAAAGCACAGATACGCAGTATTTT. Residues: CASLGGDRESTDTQYF.

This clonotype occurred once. The CDR3 reads CASSLGDWAYNEQFF. Written as DNA, the CDR3 is TGTGCCAGCAGTTTAGGGGACTGGGCCTACAATGAGCAGTTCTTC. The J gene is TRBJ2-1, the V gene TRBV12-3 or TRBV12-4; the D gene is possibly TRBD2 (6 bases). V lost 1 base and J lost 2, with 9 bases in between. The CDR3 has 15 amino acids.

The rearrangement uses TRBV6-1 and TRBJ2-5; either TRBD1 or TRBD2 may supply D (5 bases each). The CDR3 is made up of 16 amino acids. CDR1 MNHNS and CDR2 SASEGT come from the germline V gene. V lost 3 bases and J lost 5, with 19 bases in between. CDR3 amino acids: CASSDPLGTTGETQYF. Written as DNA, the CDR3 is TGTGCCAGCAGTGATCCCCTCGGGACCACTGGGGAGACCCAGTACTTC.

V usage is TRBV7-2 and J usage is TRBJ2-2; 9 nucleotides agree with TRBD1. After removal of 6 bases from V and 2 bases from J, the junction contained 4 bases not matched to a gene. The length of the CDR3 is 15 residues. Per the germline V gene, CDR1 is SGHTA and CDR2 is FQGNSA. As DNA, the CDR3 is TGTGCCAGCAGACCGACAGGGGGAAACACCGGGGAGCTGTTTTTT. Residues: CASRPTGGNTGELFF.

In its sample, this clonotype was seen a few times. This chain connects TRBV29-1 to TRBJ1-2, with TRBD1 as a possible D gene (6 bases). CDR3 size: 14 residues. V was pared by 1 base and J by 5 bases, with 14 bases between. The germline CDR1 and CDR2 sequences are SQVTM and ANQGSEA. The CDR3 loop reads CSVEAGGAHYGYTF. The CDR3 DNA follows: TGCAGCGTTGAAGCGGGGGGGGCGCATTATGGCTACACCTTC.

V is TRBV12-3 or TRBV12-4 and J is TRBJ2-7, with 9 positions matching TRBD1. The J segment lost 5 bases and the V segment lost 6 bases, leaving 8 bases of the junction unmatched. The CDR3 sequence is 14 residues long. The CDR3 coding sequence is TGTGCCAGCAGGACCGGGACAGGGATTGACGAGCAGTACTTC. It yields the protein CASRTGTGIDEQYF.

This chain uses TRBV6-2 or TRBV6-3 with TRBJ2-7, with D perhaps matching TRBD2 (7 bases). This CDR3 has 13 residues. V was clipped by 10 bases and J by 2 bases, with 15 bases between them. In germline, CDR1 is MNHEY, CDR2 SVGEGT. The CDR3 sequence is CATRGGGPYEQYF. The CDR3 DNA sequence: TGTGCCACCCGAGGGGGAGGGCCCTACGAGCAGTACTTC.

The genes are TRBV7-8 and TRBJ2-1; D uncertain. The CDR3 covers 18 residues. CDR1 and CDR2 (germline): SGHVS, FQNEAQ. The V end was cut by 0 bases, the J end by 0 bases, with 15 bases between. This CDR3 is CASSLAHYLSSSYNEQFF. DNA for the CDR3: TGTGCCAGCAGCTTAGCGCACTACCTCTCGAGCTCCTACAATGAGCAGTTCTTC. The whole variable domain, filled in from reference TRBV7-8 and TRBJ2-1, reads GAGVSQSPRYKVAKRGQDVALRCDPISGHVSLFWYQQALGQGPEFLTYFQNEAQLDKSGLPSDRFFAERPEGSVSTLKIQRTQQEDSAVYLCASSLAHYLSSSYNEQFFGPGTRLTVL.

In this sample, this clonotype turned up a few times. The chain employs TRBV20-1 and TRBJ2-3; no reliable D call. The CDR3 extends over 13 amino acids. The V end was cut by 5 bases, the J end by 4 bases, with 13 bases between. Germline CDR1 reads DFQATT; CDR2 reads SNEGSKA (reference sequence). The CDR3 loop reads CSAGVAAADTQYF. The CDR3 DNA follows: TGCAGTGCTGGGGTGGCCGCGGCAGATACGCAGTATTTT.

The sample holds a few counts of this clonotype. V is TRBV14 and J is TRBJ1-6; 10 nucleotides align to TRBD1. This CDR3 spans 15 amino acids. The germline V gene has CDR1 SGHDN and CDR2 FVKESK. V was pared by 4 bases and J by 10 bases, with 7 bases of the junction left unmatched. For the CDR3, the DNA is TGTGCCAGCAGCCTAAAGACAGGGGGCGGATCACCCCTCCACTTT. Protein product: CASSLKTGGGSPLHF.

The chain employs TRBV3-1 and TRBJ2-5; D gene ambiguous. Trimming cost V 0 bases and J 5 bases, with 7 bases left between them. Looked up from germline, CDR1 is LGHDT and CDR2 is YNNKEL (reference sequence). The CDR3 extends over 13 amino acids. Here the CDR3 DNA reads TGTGCCAGCAGCCAAGATCTTACGGAGACCCAGTACTTC. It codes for CASSQDLTETQYF.

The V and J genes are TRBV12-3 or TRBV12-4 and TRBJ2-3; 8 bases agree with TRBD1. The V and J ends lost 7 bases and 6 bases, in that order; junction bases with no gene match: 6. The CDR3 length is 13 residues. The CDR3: CASTTRGPDTQYF. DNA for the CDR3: TGTGCCAGCACCACCAGGGGGCCGGATACGCAGTATTTT.

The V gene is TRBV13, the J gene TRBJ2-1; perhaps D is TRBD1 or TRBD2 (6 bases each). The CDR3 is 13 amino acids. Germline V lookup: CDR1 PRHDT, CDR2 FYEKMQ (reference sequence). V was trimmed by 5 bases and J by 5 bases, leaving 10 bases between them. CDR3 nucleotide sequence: TGTGCCAGCAGCATGAGGGGGGACAATGAGCAGTTCTTC. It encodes CASSMRGDNEQFF.

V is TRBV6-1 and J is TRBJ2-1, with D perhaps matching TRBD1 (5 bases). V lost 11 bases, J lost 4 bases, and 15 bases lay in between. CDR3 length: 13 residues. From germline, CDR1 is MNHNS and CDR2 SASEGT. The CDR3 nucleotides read TGTGCCGGAACAGGAATCCAATACAATGAGCAGTTCTTC. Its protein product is CAGTGIQYNEQFF.

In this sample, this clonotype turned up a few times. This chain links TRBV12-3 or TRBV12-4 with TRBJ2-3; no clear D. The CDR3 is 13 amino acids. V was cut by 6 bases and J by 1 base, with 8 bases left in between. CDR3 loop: CASRTLGTDTQYF. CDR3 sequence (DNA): TGTGCCAGCAGGACTCTGGGCACAGATACGCAGTATTTT.

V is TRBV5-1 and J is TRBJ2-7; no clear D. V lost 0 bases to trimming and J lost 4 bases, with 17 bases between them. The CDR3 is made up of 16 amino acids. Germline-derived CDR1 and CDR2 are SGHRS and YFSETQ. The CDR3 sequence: CASSLASGRVFYEQYF. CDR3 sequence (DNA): TGCGCCAGCAGCTTGGCCAGTGGCCGAGTGTTTTACGAGCAGTACTTC.

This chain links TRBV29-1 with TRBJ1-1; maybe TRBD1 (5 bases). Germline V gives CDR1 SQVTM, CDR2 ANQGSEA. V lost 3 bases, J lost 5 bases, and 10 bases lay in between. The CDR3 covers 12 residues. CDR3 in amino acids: CSVDRELTEAFF. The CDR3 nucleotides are TGCAGCGTTGACAGGGAGTTGACTGAAGCTTTCTTT.

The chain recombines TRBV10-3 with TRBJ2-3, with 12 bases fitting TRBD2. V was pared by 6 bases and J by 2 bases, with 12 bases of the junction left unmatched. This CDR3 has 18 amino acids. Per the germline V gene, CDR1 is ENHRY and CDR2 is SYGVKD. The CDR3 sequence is CAISPTSTSGGFTDTQYF. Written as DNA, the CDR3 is TGTGCCATCAGCCCAACGAGCACTAGCGGGGGGTTCACAGATACGCAGTATTTT.

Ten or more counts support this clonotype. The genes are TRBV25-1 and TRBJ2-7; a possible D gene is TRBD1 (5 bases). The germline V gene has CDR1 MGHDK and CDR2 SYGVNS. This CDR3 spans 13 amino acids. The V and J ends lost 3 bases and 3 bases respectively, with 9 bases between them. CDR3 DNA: TGTGCCAGCAGTGACGGCAGGGACTACGAGCAGTACTTC. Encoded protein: CASSDGRDYEQYF.

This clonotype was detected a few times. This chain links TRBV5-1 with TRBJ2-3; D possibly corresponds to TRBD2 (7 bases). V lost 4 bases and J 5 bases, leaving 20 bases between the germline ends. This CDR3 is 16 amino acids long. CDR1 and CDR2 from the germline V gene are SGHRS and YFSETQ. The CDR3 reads CASSPSGGRRVDTQYF. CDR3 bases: TGCGCCAGCAGCCCCTCCGGGGGGCGACGCGTAGATACGCAGTATTTT.

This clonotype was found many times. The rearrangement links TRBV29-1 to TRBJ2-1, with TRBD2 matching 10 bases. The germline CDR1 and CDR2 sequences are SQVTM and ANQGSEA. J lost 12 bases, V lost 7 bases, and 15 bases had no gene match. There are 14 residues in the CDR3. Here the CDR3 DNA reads TGCAGCGCCGTGCTAGCGGGGGCGGATTTAGGGCAGTTCTTC. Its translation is CSAVLAGADLGQFF.

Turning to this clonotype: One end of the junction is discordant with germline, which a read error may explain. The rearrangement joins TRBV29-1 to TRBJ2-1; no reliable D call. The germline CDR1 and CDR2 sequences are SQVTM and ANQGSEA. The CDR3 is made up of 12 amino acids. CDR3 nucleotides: TGCAGCGTTGATCGTGAGACGGATGAGCATTTCTTC. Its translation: CSVDRETDEHFF.

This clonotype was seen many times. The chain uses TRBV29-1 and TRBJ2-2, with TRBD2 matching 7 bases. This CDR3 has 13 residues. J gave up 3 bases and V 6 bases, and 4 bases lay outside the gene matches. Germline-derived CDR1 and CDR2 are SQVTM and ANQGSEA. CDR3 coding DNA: TGCAGCGTGGACGGGGGGTACACCGGGGAGCTGTTTTTT. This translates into CSVDGGYTGELFF.

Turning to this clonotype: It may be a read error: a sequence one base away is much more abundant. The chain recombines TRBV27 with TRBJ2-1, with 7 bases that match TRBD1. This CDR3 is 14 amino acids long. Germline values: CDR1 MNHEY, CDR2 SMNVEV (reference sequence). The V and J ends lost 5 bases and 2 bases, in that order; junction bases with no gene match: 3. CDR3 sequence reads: CASSTGQTYNEQFF. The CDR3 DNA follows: TGTGCCAGCAGTACGGGACAGACCTACAATGAGCAGTTCTTC.

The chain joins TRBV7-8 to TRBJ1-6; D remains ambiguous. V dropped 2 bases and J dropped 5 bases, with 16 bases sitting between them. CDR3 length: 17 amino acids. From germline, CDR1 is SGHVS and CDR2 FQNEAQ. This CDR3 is CASSLTPPGVDNSPLHF. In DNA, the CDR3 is TGTGCCAGCAGCTTAACGCCCCCAGGAGTAGATAATTCACCCCTCCACTTT.

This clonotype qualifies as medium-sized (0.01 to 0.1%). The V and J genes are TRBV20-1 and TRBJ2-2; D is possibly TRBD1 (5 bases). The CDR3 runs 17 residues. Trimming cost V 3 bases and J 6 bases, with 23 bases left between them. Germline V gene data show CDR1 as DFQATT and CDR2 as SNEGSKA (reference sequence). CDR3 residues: CSASRPLGAGNAGELFF. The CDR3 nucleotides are TGCAGTGCTAGCCGCCCATTAGGGGCAGGGAATGCCGGGGAGCTGTTTTTT.

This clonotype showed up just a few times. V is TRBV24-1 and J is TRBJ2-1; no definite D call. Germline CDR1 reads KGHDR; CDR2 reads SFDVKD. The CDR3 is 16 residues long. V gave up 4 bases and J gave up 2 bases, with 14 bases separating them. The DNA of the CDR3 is TGTGCCACCAGTGACCCCCCCGGTAGGCCCTACAATGAGCAGTTCTTC. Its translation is CATSDPPGRPYNEQFF.

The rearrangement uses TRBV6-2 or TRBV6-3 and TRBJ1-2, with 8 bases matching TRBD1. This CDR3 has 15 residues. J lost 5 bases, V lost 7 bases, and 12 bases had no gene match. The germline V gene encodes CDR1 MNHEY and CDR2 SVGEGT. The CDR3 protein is CASNPSGQGWYGYTF. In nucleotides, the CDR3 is TGTGCCAGCAATCCGTCCGGACAGGGTTGGTATGGCTACACCTTC.

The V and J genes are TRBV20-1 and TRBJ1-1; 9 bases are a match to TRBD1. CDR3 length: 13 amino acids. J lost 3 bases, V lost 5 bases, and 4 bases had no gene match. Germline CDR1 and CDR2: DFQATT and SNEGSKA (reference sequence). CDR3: CSAPRDRDTEAFF. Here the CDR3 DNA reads TGCAGTGCTCCCCGGGACAGGGACACTGAAGCTTTCTTT.